This T cell receptor (beta chain) was identified during a study of blood T cells in healthy people across ages. Overall study findings and caveats: Per million T cells, the diversity of TCR beta decreased roughly linearly as age advanced.

Germline CDR1 LNHNV, CDR2 YYDKDF (reference sequence). With 0 bases removed from V and 7 bases from J, the gap between germline ends came to 19 bases. The CDR3 consists of 16 residues. This clonotype showed up just a few times. Antigen specificity is unknown. The individuals who served as donors were healthy Caucasians living in Russia, aged roughly 6 to 95. It was with a sample-barcoded 5' primer and a J-beta primer mix that a second PCR of about 6 to 12 cycles was run. TCRdb used MiXCR to reprocess the 5' RACE reads, holding one entry per CDR3 protein. Of 1 million or so distinct CDR3 sequences in the sample, more than 35% are singletons; the top ten hold approximately 19%.

The rearrangement joins TRBV15 to TRBJ2-7, with no clear D. Source material: blood. The receptor's source is a woman in her fifties or sixties in good health. This CDR3 is CATSRDSRRWSEEQYF. The CDR3, as DNA: TGTGCCACCAGCAGAGATTCGAGAAGGTGGTCTGAAGAGCAGTACTTC.